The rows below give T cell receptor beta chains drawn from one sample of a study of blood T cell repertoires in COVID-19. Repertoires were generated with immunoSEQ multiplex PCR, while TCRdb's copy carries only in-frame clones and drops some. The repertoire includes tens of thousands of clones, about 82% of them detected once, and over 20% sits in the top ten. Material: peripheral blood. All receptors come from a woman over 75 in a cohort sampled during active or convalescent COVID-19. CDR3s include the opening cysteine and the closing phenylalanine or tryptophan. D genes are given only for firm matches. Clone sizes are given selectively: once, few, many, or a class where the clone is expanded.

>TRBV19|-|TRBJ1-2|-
CASSMAANYGYTF
TGTGCCAGTAGTATGGCGGCTAACTATGGCTACACCTTC
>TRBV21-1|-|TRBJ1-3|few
CASTYPRGYTIYF
TGTGCCAGCACCTACCCTCGAGGATACACCATATATTTT
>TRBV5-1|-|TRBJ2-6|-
CASSSDNSNVLTF
TGCGCCAGCAGCTCAGACAATTCTAACGTCCTGACTTTC
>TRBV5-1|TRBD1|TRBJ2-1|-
CASSGTGRRDEQFF
TGCGCCAGCAGCGGGACAGGGCGACGTGATGAGCAGTTCTTC
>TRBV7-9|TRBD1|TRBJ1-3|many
CASSPRGASGNTIYF
TGTGCCAGCAGCCCCAGGGGGGCCTCTGGAAACACCATATATTTT
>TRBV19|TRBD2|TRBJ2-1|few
CASSIPFGREVEQFF
TGTGCCAGTAGTATCCCCTTCGGGCGGGAGGTTGAGCAGTTCTTC
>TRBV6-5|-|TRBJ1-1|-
CASSYSRGGVTFF
TGTGCCAGCAGTTACTCGAGGGGCGGGGTGACTTTCTTT
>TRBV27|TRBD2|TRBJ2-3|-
CASIMRLANTDTQYF
TGTGCCAGCATAATGAGACTAGCGAACACAGATACGCAGTATTTT
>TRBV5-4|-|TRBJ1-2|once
CASSLGGGEDYGYTF
TGTGCCAGCAGCTTGGGGGGAGGGGAGGACTATGGCTACACCTTC
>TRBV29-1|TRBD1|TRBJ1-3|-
CSVQGDLFGNTIYF
TGCAGCGTCCAGGGGGATCTCTTTGGAAACACCATATATTTT
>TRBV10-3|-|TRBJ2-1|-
CAIRFEVVGNEQFF
TGTGCCATCAGGTTTGAGGTAGTTGGCAATGAGCAGTTCTTC
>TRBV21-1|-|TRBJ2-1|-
CASSKVWAGVVYNEQFF
TGTGCCAGCAGCAAAGTCTGGGCGGGAGTGGTCTACAATGAGCAGTTCTTC
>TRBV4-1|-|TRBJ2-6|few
CASSLLGQKRFGANVLTF
TGCGCCAGCAGCCTGCTTGGACAGAAAAGGTTTGGGGCCAACGTCCTGACTTTC
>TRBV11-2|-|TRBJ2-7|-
CASSQDRYEQYF
TGTGCCAGCAGCCAAGACAGGTACGAGCAGTACTTC
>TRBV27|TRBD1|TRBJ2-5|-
CASGDSLWTQYF
TGTGCCAGCGGGGACAGTTTGTGGACCCAGTACTTC
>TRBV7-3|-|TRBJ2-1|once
CASSLGLAANNEQFF
TGTGCCAGCAGCTTAGGTTTAGCAGCTAACAATGAGCAGTTCTTC
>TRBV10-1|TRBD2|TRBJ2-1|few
CASSENLAGIGEQFF
TGCGCCAGCAGTGAGAATCTAGCGGGAATCGGTGAGCAGTTCTTC
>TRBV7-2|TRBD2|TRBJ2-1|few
CASSPAGTTSYNEQFF
TGTGCCAGCAGCCCCGCCGGGACTACTAGCTACAATGAGCAGTTCTTC
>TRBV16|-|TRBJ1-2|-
CASSQSPERYTF
TGTGCCAGCAGCCAATCTCCAGAACGCTACACCTTC
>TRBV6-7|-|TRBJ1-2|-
CASSYGAGPCGYTF
TGTGCCAGCAGTTACGGAGCAGGGCCGTGTGGCTACACCTTC
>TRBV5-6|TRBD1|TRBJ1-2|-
CASSLVDREDSGYTF
TGTGCCAGCAGCTTGGTCGACAGGGAGGATTCTGGCTACACCTTC
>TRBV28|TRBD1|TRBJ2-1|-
CASSLVGTGGSYNEQFF
TGTGCCAGCAGTTTAGTAGGGACAGGGGGCTCCTACAATGAGCAGTTCTTC
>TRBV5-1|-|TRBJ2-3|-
CASSPRPPTDTQYF
TGCGCCAGCAGCCCGAGGCCCCCCACAGATACGCAGTATTTT
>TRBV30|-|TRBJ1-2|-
CAWSAGGQDFYGYTF
TGTGCCTGGAGTGCCGGGGGGCAGGACTTCTATGGCTACACCTTC
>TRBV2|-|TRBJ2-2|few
CASSNYLSTGELFF
TGTGCCAGCAGTAACTACCTGAGTACCGGGGAGCTGTTTTTT
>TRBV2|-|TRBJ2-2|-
CASSAGVQMGELFF
TGTGCCAGCAGTGCAGGGGTGCAGATGGGGGAGCTGTTTTTT
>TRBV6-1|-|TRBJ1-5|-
CASSEVGGNQPQHF
TGTGCCAGCAGTGAAGTGGGAGGGAACCAGCCCCAGCATTTT
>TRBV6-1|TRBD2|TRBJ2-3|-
CASSELREGMGTDTQYF
TGTGCCAGCAGTGAACTGCGGGAGGGGATGGGCACAGATACGCAGTATTTT
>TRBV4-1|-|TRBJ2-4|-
CASSQETRVGNIQYF
TGCGCCAGCAGCCAAGAGACCAGGGTGGGAAACATTCAGTACTTC